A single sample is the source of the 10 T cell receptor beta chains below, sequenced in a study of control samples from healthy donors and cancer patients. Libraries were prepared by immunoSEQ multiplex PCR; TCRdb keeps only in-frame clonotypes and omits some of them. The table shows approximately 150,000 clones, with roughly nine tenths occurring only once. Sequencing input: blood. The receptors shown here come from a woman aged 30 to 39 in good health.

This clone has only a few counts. In DNA form, the CDR3 reads TGTGCCAGTAGTATAGAGGGAGGAGCTAATGAAAAACTGTTTTTT. It encodes CASSIEGGANEKLFF. The chain joins TRBV19 to TRBJ1-4; no clear D. Between the trimmed V and J ends, which lost 0 bases and 3 bases, there was a span of 8 bases. This CDR3 contains 15 residues. Germline V gene sequence: CDR1 LNHDA, CDR2 SQIVND (reference sequence).

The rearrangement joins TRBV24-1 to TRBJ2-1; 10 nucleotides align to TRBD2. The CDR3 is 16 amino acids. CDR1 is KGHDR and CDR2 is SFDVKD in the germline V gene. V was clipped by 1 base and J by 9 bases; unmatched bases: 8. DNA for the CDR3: TGTGCCACCAGTGATTTATCACAGCGGGAGGGCACTGAGCAGTTCTTC. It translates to CATSDLSQREGTEQFF.

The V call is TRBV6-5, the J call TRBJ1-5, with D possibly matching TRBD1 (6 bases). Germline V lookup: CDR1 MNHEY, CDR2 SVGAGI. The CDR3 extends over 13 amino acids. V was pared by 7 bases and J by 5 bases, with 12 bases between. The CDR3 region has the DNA TGTGCCAGCATAGGGGGATCGGATCAGCCCCAGCATTTT. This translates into CASIGGSDQPQHF.

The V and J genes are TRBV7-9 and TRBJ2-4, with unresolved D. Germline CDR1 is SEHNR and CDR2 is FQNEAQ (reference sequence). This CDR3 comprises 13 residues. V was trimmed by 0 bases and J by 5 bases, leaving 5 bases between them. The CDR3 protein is CASSLASENIQYF. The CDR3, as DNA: TGTGCCAGCAGCTTAGCGAGTGAAAACATTCAGTACTTC.

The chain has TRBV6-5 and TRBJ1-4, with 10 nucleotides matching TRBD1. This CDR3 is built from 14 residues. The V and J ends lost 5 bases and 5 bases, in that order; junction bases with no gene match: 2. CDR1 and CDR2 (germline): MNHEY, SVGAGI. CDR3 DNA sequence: TGTGCCAGCAGTCCGGGACAGGGGAATGAAAAACTGTTTTTT. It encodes CASSPGQGNEKLFF.

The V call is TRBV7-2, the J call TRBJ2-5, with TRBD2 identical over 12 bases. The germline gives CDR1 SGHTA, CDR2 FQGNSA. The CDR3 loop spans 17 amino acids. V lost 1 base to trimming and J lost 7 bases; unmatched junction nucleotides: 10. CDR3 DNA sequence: TGTGCCAGCAGCTTAGGGCTAGCGGGAGGGCCTTCCGGGACCCAGTACTTC. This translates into CASSLGLAGGPSGTQYF.

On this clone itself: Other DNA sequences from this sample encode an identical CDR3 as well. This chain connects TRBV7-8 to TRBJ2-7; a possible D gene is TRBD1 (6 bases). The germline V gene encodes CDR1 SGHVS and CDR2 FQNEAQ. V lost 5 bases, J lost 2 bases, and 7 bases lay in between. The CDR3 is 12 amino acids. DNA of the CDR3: TGTGCCAGCAGCAGGGACACCTACGAGCAGTACTTC. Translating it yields CASSRDTYEQYF.

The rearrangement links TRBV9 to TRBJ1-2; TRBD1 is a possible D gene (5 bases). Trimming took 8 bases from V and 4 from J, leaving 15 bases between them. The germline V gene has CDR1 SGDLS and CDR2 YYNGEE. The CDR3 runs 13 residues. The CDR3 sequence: CASGDDSFYGYTF. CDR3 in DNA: TGTGCCAGTGGGGACGACAGTTTCTATGGCTACACCTTC.

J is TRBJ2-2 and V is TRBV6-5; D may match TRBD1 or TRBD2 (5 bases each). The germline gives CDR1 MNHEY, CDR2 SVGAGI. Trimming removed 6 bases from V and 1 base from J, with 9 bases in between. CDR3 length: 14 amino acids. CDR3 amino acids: CASRSGRNTGELFF. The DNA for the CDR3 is TGTGCCAGCAGATCGGGACGGAACACCGGGGAGCTGTTTTTT.

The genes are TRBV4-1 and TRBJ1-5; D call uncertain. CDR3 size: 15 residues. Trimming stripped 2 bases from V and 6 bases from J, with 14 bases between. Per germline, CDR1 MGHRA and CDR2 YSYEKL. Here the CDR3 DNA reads TGCGCCAGCAGCCAAACCCCGGGCGAGTCTCAGCCCCAGCATTTT. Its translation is CASSQTPGESQPQHF.